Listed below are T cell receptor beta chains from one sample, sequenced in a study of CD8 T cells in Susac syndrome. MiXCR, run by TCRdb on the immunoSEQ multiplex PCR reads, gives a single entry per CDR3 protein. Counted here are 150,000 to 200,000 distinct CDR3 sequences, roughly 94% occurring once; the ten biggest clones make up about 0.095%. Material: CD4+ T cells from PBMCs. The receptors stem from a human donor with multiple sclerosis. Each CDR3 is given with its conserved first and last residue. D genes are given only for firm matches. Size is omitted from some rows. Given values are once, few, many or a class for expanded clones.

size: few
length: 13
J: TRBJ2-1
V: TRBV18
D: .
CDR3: CASSPPGDNEQFF
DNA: TGTGCCAGCTCCCCTCCTGGGGACAATGAGCAGTTCTTC

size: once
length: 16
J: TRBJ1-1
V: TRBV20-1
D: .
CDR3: CSAPSYYPIANTEAFF
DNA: TGCAGTGCTCCATCCTATTACCCGATAGCGAACACTGAAGCTTTCTTT

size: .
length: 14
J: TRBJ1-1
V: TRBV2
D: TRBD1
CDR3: CASSAGTGMVRDFF
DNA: TGTGCCAGCAGTGCCGGGACAGGGATGGTTCGGGATTTCTTT

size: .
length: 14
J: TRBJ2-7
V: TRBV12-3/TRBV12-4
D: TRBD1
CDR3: CASSLWTGAREQYF
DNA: TGTGCCAGCAGTTTATGGACAGGGGCAAGGGAGCAGTACTTC

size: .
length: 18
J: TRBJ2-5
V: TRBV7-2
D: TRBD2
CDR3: CASSLASLAGRVQETQYF
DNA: TGTGCCAGCAGCTTAGCTAGCCTAGCGGGCCGGGTACAAGAGACCCAGTACTTC

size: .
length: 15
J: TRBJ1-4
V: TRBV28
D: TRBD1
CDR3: CASSPLTGVNEKLFF
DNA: TGTGCCAGCAGTCCGCTGACAGGGGTGAATGAAAAACTGTTTTTT

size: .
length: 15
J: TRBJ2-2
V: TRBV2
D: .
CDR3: CASSDWQANTGELFF
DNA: TGTGCCAGCAGTGATTGGCAGGCGAACACCGGGGAGCTGTTTTTT

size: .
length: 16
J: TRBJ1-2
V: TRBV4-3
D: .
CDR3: CASSQDLGQRNYGYTF
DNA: TGCGCCAGCAGCCAAGATCTGGGGCAGCGAAACTATGGCTACACCTTC

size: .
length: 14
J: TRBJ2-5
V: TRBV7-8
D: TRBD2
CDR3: CASSSRTSRETQYF
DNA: TGTGCCAGCAGCTCTAGGACTAGCAGAGAGACCCAGTACTTC

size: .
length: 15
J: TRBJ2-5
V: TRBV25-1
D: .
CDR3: CASSDPQWYQETQYF
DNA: TGTGCCAGCAGTGACCCACAGTGGTACCAAGAGACCCAGTACTTC

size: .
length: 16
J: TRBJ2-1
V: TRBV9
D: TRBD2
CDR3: CASSVKLAGEFNEQFF
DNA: TGTGCCAGCAGCGTGAAACTAGCGGGAGAATTTAATGAGCAGTTCTTC

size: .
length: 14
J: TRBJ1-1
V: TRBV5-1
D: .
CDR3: CASSLAAGNTEAFF
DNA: TGCGCCAGCAGCTTGGCCGCAGGGAATACTGAAGCTTTCTTT

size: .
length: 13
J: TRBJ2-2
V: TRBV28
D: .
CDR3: CASRGDGPGELFF
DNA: TGTGCCAGCCGCGGAGACGGTCCCGGGGAGCTGTTTTTT

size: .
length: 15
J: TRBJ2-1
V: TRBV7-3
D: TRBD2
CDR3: CASAPWAGVEGEQFF
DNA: TGTGCCAGCGCTCCCTGGGCGGGAGTGGAGGGTGAGCAGTTCTTC

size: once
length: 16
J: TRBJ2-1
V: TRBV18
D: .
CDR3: CASSPRLADSYNEQFF
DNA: TGTGCCAGCTCACCCCGACTTGCCGACTCCTACAATGAGCAGTTCTTC

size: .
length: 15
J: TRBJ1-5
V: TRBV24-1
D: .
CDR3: CATSEGGNGNQPQHF
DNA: TGTGCCACCAGTGAAGGAGGGAACGGCAATCAGCCCCAGCATTTT

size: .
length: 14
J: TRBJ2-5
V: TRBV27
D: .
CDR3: CASSLTSSRGTQYF
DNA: TGTGCCAGCAGTTTGACTAGTAGCCGAGGGACCCAGTACTTC

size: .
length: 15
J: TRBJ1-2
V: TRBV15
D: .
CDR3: CATSRPEDGYYGYTF
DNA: TGTGCCACCAGCAGACCGGAGGACGGCTACTATGGCTACACCTTC

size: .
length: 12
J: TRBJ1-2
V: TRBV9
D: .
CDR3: CASSVLTDAYTF
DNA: TGTGCCAGCAGCGTTCTCACCGACGCCTACACCTTC

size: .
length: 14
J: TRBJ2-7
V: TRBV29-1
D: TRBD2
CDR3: CSVEYRGRAYEQYF
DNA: TGCAGCGTTGAATATCGCGGGAGGGCGTACGAGCAGTACTTC

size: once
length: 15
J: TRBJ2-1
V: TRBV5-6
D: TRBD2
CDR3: CASSLMREESNEQFF
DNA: TGTGCCAGCAGCTTGATGCGGGAGGAGAGCAATGAGCAGTTCTTC

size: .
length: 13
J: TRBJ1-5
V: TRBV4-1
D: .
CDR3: CASSQEVPQPQHF
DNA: TGCGCCAGCAGCCAAGAGGTTCCTCAGCCCCAGCATTTT

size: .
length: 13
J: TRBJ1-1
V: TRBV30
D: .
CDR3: CAWRVGWSDEAFF
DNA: TGTGCCTGGAGGGTAGGGTGGTCCGATGAAGCTTTCTTT

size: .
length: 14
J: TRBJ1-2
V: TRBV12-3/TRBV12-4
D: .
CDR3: CASSPEGRSRGYTF
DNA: TGTGCCAGCAGCCCTGAGGGGAGGTCGAGAGGCTACACCTTC

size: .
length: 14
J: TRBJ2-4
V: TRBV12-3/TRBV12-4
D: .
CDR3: CASSFHTTGNIQYF
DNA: TGTGCCAGCAGTTTTCACACCACGGGGAACATTCAGTACTTC

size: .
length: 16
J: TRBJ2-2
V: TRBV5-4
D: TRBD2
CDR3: CASSWGGGTNTGELFF
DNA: TGTGCCAGCAGCTGGGGGGGAGGGACGAACACCGGGGAGCTGTTTTTT

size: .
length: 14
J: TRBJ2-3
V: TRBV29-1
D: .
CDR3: CSGSQTGGLRTQYF
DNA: TGCAGCGGTTCGCAGACTGGCGGATTGAGGACGCAGTATTTT

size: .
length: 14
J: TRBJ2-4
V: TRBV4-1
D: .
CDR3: CASSHPPEINIQYF
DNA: TGCGCCAGCAGCCACCCACCAGAGATTAACATTCAGTACTTC

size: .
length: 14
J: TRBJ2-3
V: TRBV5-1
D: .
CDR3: CASSLVLVADTQYF
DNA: TGCGCCAGCAGCTTGGTACTAGTGGCAGATACGCAGTATTTT

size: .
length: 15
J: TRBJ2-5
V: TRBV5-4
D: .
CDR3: CASSHGGGEGETQYF
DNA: TGTGCCAGCAGCCATGGTGGCGGGGAAGGGGAGACCCAGTACTTC

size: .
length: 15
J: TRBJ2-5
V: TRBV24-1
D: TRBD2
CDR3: CATSDAGGPQETQYF
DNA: TGTGCCACCAGTGACGCGGGAGGGCCCCAAGAGACCCAGTACTTC

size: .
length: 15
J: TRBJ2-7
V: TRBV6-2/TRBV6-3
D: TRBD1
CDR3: CASSTGQGASYEQYF
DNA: TGTGCCAGCAGTACCGGACAGGGGGCCTCCTACGAGCAGTACTTC

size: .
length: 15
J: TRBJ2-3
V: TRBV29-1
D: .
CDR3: CSVEGHGGVTDTQYF
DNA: TGCAGCGTTGAGGGTCACGGGGGAGTGACAGATACGCAGTATTTT

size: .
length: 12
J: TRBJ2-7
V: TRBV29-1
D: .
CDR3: CSVGEDRYEQYF
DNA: TGCAGCGTGGGGGAGGACCGGTACGAGCAGTACTTC

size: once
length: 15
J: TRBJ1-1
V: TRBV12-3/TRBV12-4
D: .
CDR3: CASSLVALPVTEAFF
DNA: TGTGCCAGCAGTTTAGTTGCGCTGCCGGTCACTGAAGCTTTCTTT

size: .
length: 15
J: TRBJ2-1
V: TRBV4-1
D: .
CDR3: CASSQLGPRRDEQFF
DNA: TGCGCCAGCAGCCAATTGGGGCCCAGGAGGGATGAGCAGTTCTTC

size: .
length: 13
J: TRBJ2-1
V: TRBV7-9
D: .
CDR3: CASSSPFGNEQFF
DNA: TGTGCCAGCAGCTCCCCCTTTGGCAATGAGCAGTTCTTC

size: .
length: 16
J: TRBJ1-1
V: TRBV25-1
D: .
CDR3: CASSSRAGLGNTEAFF
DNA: TGTGCCAGCAGTAGTCGGGCGGGGCTTGGGAACACTGAAGCTTTCTTT

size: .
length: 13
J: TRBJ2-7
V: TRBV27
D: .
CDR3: CASSFRESYEQYF
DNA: TGTGCCAGCAGTTTCAGGGAGTCCTACGAGCAGTACTTC

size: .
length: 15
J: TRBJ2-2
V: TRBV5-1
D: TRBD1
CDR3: CASSIRQGHTGELFF
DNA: TGCGCCAGCAGCATCCGACAGGGGCACACCGGGGAGCTGTTTTTT

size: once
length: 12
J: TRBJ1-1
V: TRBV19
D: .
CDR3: CASSVPDGRAFF
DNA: TGTGCCAGCTCCGTCCCGGATGGGAGAGCTTTCTTT

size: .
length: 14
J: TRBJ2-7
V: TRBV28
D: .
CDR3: CASRLIGGSYEQYF
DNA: TGTGCCAGCAGGCTGATTGGGGGTTCCTACGAGCAGTACTTC

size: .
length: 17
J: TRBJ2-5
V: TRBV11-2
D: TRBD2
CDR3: CASSRRTSGRALETQYF
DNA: TGTGCCAGCAGCCGCAGGACTAGCGGGAGGGCCTTGGAGACCCAGTACTTC

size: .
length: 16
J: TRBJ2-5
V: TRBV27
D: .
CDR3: CASSFNFVALQETQYF
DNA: TGTGCCAGCAGTTTTAATTTTGTAGCTCTTCAAGAGACCCAGTACTTC

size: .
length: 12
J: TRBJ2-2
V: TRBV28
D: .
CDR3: CASNPPAGELFF
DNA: TGTGCCAGCAATCCTCCGGCCGGGGAGCTGTTTTTT

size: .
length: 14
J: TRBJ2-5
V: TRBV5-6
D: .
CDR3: CASSSATGGETQYF
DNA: TGTGCCAGCAGCTCCGCGACTGGGGGGGAGACCCAGTACTTC

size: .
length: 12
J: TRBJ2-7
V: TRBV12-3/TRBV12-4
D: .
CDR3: CASSNRDHEQYF
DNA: TGTGCCAGCTCAAACAGGGACCACGAGCAGTACTTC

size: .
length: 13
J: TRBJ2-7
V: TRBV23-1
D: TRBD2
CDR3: CASTLAGDYEQYF
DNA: TGCGCCAGCACACTAGCGGGAGACTACGAGCAGTACTTC

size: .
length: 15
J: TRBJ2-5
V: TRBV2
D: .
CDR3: CASGFGPSRGETQYF
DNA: TGTGCCAGCGGGTTCGGACCCTCTCGAGGAGAGACCCAGTACTTC

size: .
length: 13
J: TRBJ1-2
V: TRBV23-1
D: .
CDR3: CAIRLDLGYGYTF
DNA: TGCGCTATCCGGCTAGACTTGGGCTATGGCTACACCTTC

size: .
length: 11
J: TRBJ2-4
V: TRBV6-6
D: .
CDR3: CASTGDNIQYF
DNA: TGTGCCAGCACCGGGGACAACATTCAGTACTTC

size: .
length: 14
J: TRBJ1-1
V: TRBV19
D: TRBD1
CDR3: CASSTHPGGTEAFF
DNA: TGTGCCAGTAGTACCCACCCAGGGGGCACTGAAGCTTTCTTT

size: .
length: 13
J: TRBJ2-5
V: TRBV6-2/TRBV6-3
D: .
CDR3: CASSALEPETQYF
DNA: TGTGCCAGCAGTGCATTAGAGCCGGAGACCCAGTACTTC

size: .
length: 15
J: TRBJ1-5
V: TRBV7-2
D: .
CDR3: CASSLASYSNQPQHF
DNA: TGTGCCAGCAGCTTAGCCAGTTATAGCAATCAGCCCCAGCATTTT

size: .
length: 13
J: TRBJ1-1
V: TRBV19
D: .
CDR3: CASSRRGVTEAFF
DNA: TGTGCCAGTAGCCGCAGGGGAGTCACTGAAGCTTTCTTT

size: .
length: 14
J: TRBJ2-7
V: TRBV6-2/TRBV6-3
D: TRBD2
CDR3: CASSTGTRAYEQYF
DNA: TGTGCCAGCAGCACCGGGACTAGGGCCTACGAGCAGTACTTC

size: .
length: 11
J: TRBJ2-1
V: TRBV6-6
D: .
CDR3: CASSLRNEQFF
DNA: TGTGCCAGCAGTTTGAGGAATGAGCAGTTCTTC

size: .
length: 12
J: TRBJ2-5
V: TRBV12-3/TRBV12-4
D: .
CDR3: CASSFSQETQYF
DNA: TGTGCCAGCAGTTTTTCCCAAGAGACCCAGTACTTC

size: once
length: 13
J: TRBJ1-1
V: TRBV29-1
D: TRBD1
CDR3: CSAGGQMNTEAFF
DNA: TGCAGCGCCGGGGGACAGATGAACACTGAAGCTTTCTTT

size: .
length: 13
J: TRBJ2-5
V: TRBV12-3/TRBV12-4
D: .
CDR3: CASTPPGLETQYF
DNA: TGTGCCAGCACCCCCCCGGGCTTGGAGACCCAGTACTTC